Listed here is a single T cell receptor (beta chain). Given a much more abundant clone one base away, this may be a read error. This sample was included in a study of read filtering for tumor transcriptome and immune sequencing. The library was built from 400 ng RNA with molecular barcoded adaptors for alpha/delta and beta/gamma chains. Each CDR3 protein is one row after TCRdb ran MiXCR on the reads. The table records 85,000 or so distinct CDR3 sequences, around 12% of them present only once. The CDR3 loop spans 14 amino acids. The V end lost 8 bases, the J end lost 5 bases, and 17 bases lay between the germline ends.

The clonotype was recovered from a donor aged 40 or over with multiple myeloma. The sample was a population of CD138-negative cells sorted from bone marrow. The genes are TRBV12-3 or TRBV12-4 and TRBJ2-3, with D tentatively TRBD2 (5 bases). The CDR3 loop is CASDPGGLRDTQYF. The DNA for the CDR3 is TGTGCCAGCGACCCCGGCGGACTGCGAGATACGCAGTATTTT.